Each of the 18 T cell receptor beta chains below was sequenced from the same sample in a study of blood T cell repertoires in COVID-19. Profiled with immunoSEQ multiplex PCR; TCRdb holds only in-frame clones, not every one. The table records 150,000 to 200,000 clones, over 80% of them present only once. The sequencing sample was made of peripheral blood. Receptors were obtained from a woman in her 50s with acute or convalescent COVID-19.

The chain is built from TRBV13 and TRBJ1-3; D gene ambiguous. The CDR3 length is 14 residues. V lost 5 bases, J lost 0 bases, and 8 bases lay in between. The germline V gene encodes CDR1 PRHDT and CDR2 FYEKMQ (reference sequence). This CDR3 is CASSPVDSGNTIYF. For the CDR3, the DNA is TGTGCCAGCAGCCCCGTAGACTCTGGAAACACCATATATTTT.

The chain links TRBV9 to TRBJ2-4; the D is unclear. There are 14 residues in the CDR3. Per germline, CDR1 SGDLS and CDR2 YYNGEE. V lost 0 bases and J lost 0, with 4 bases in between. Here the CDR3 reads CASSVGLAKNIQYF. CDR3 DNA: TGTGCCAGCAGCGTAGGGCTAGCCAAAAACATTCAGTACTTC.

The chain employs TRBV6-5 and TRBJ1-5; 8 bases fit TRBD1. This CDR3 has 11 amino acids. Trimming took 8 bases from V and 11 from J; bases not matched to a gene: 5. Germline V gives CDR1 MNHEY, CDR2 SVGAGI. This chain's CDR3 is CASGQGRTQHF. The CDR3 nucleotides read TGTGCCAGCGGACAGGGCAGGACCCAGCATTTT.

This rearrangement joins TRBV7-2 to TRBJ1-2, with a possible D match to TRBD1 (6 bases). CDR1 is SGHTA and CDR2 is FQGNSA in the germline V gene. This CDR3 comprises 15 residues. The V end was cut by 6 bases, the J end by 1 base, with 15 bases between. CDR3 DNA sequence: TGTGCCAGCAGTCCAACCTTCAGGGGTAACTATGGCTACACCTTC. Amino acid sequence: CASSPTFRGNYGYTF.

This clone was seen just once. The CDR3 here is CASSPLKGLTTYEQYF. Here the CDR3 DNA reads TGTGCCAGCTCACCTCTAAAGGGACTTACGACCTACGAGCAGTACTTC. The chain uses TRBV18 and TRBJ2-7, with a weak D call TRBD2 (6 bases). Germline V gene sequence: CDR1 KGHSH, CDR2 LQKENI. The CDR3 is made up of 16 amino acids. V was cut by 3 bases and J by 2 bases, with 17 bases left in between.

The CDR3: CASSPFDSPANQPQHF. The CDR3 nucleotides are TGTGCCAGCTCACCGTTTGACAGTCCGGCCAATCAGCCCCAGCATTTT. V gene TRBV18 combines with J gene TRBJ1-5, with D tentatively TRBD1 (5 bases). Germline CDR1 KGHSH, CDR2 LQKENI. The length of the CDR3 is 16 residues. The V end was cut by 3 bases, the J end by 3 bases, with 15 bases between. Full variable domain (rest looked up from reference TRBV18 and TRBJ1-5): NAGVMQNPRHLVRRRGQEARLRCSPMKGHSHVYWYRQLPEEGLKFMVYLQKENIIDESGMPKERFSAEFPKEGPSILRIQQVVRGDSAAYFCASSPFDSPANQPQHFGDGTRLSIL.

V usage is TRBV7-2 and J usage is TRBJ2-7, with 11 bases that match TRBD1. V lost 5 bases and J lost 4; bases outside the gene matches: 4. CDR1 is SGHTA and CDR2 is FQGNSA in the germline V gene. This CDR3 is built from 14 residues. This CDR3 is CASSLGQGAYEQYF. Written as DNA, the CDR3 is TGTGCCAGCAGCCTCGGACAGGGGGCTTACGAGCAGTACTTC.

This clone has just one count. This chain connects TRBV30 to TRBJ1-3; no clear D gene. Per the germline V gene, CDR1 is GTSNPN and CDR2 is SVGIG (reference sequence). The V gene lost 4 bases and the J gene lost 2 bases, with 12 bases spanning the gap. This CDR3 is 14 amino acids long. The CDR3, as DNA: TGTGCCTGGACTGGGCACCCTGCTGGAAACACCATATATTTT. It is translated as CAWTGHPAGNTIYF.

V and J are TRBV9 and TRBJ2-3; 10 bases are shared with TRBD1. Germline V gene sequence: CDR1 SGDLS, CDR2 YYNGEE. This CDR3 has 18 residues. Losses at the gene ends were 0 bases for V and 6 bases for J; bases not matched to a gene: 13. Here the CDR3 DNA reads TGTGCCAGCAGCGTAGGGATGGGACAGGGGCGCCGGGCTGATACGCAGTATTTT. This translates into CASSVGMGQGRRADTQYF. Together with reference TRBV9 and TRBJ2-3, the CDR3 gives the full variable domain: DSGVTQTPKHLITATGQRVTLRCSPRSGDLSVYWYQQSLDQGLQFLIQYYNGEERAKGNILERFSAQQFPDLHSELNLSSLELGDSALYFCASSVGMGQGRRADTQYFGPGTRLTVL.

The chain employs TRBV14 and TRBJ2-1; D perhaps matches TRBD2 (6 bases). The V and J ends lost 1 base and 15 bases respectively, with 16 bases between them. This CDR3 region has 13 residues. Germline V lookup: CDR1 SGHDN, CDR2 FVKESK. This CDR3 reads CASSQVRGGKWFF. CDR3 DNA sequence: TGTGCCAGCAGCCAAGTTCGAGGAGGGAAATGGTTCTTC.

This clone was counted only a few times. The chain has TRBV11-3 and TRBJ2-4; 9 bases agree with TRBD1. V lost 5 bases to trimming and J lost 5 bases; unmatched junction nucleotides: 4. The germline gives CDR1 SGHNT, CDR2 YENEEA. This CDR3 is built from 14 residues. In DNA, the CDR3 is TGTGCCAGCAGCCTAAGACAGGGGGAAAACATTCAGTACTTC. Translated: CASSLRQGENIQYF.

This clone was counted a single time. The V and J genes are TRBV30 and TRBJ1-1, with 7 positions matching TRBD1. The germline gives CDR1 GTSNPN, CDR2 SVGIG (reference sequence). The junction had 9 bases not matched to a gene; V was cut back by 7 bases and J by 1 base. This CDR3 comprises 14 residues. The CDR3 coding sequence is TGTGCCTTTGAACCGGGACAGCAGAACACTGAAGCTTTCTTT. This encodes CAFEPGQQNTEAFF.

The CDR3 reads CASSLGSTVTGELFF. The DNA for the CDR3 is TGCGCCAGCAGCTTGGGGTCGACAGTTACCGGGGAGCTGTTTTTT. The J gene is TRBJ2-2, the V gene TRBV5-1, with D tentatively TRBD1 (5 bases). The germline V gene has CDR1 SGHRS and CDR2 YFSETQ. Trimming stripped 0 bases from V and 5 bases from J, with 11 bases between. The CDR3 extends over 15 amino acids.

The chain has TRBV7-3 and TRBJ2-7, with 9 positions matching TRBD1. The CDR3 sequence is 14 residues long. The germline gives CDR1 SGHTA, CDR2 FQGTGA. V trimming: 5 bases; J trimming: 3 bases; junction bases outside the gene matches: 5. CDR3 sequence (DNA): TGTGCCAGCAGCCCTACAGGGGGCAGCTACGAGCAGTACTTC. Translation gives CASSPTGGSYEQYF.

V is TRBV13 and J is TRBJ1-2; possible D gene TRBD1, 6 bases. V lost 5 bases to trimming and J lost 8 bases, with 18 bases between them. Germline V lookup: CDR1 PRHDT, CDR2 FYEKMQ (reference sequence). This CDR3 has 14 amino acids. The CDR3 protein is CASSSPRGAEGYTF. DNA of the CDR3: TGTGCCAGCAGCAGCCCCCGGGGGGCGGAAGGCTACACCTTC.

The chain couples TRBV5-4 to TRBJ2-3, with D possibly being TRBD2 (6 bases). The V end lost 4 bases, the J end lost 2 bases, and 14 bases lay between the germline ends. The CDR3 consists of 15 residues. The germline V gene has CDR1 SGHNT and CDR2 YYREEE (reference sequence). This CDR3 is CASSAGTKYTDTQYF. Written as DNA, the CDR3 is TGTGCCAGCAGCGCGGGGACGAAGTACACAGATACGCAGTATTTT.

The V call is TRBV19, the J call TRBJ1-2; a weak D match, TRBD1 (6 bases). The CDR3 spans 17 residues. Trimming removed 5 bases from V and 0 bases from J, with 19 bases in between. Germline V gene data show CDR1 as LNHDA and CDR2 as SQIVND (reference sequence). The CDR3 region is CASSDLGGDLSNYGYTF. The CDR3 DNA is TGTGCCAGTAGTGATTTAGGGGGGGACCTATCTAACTATGGCTACACCTTC.

The chain is built from TRBV18 and TRBJ1-5; weak D call: TRBD1 (5 bases). Germline V CDR1 and CDR2: KGHSH, LQKENI. Trimming removed 4 bases from V and 1 base from J, with 11 bases in between. This CDR3 spans 15 amino acids. CDR3 residues: CASSRGGWSNQPQHF. The CDR3 bases are TGTGCCAGCTCACGGGGGGGATGGAGCAATCAGCCCCAGCATTTT.